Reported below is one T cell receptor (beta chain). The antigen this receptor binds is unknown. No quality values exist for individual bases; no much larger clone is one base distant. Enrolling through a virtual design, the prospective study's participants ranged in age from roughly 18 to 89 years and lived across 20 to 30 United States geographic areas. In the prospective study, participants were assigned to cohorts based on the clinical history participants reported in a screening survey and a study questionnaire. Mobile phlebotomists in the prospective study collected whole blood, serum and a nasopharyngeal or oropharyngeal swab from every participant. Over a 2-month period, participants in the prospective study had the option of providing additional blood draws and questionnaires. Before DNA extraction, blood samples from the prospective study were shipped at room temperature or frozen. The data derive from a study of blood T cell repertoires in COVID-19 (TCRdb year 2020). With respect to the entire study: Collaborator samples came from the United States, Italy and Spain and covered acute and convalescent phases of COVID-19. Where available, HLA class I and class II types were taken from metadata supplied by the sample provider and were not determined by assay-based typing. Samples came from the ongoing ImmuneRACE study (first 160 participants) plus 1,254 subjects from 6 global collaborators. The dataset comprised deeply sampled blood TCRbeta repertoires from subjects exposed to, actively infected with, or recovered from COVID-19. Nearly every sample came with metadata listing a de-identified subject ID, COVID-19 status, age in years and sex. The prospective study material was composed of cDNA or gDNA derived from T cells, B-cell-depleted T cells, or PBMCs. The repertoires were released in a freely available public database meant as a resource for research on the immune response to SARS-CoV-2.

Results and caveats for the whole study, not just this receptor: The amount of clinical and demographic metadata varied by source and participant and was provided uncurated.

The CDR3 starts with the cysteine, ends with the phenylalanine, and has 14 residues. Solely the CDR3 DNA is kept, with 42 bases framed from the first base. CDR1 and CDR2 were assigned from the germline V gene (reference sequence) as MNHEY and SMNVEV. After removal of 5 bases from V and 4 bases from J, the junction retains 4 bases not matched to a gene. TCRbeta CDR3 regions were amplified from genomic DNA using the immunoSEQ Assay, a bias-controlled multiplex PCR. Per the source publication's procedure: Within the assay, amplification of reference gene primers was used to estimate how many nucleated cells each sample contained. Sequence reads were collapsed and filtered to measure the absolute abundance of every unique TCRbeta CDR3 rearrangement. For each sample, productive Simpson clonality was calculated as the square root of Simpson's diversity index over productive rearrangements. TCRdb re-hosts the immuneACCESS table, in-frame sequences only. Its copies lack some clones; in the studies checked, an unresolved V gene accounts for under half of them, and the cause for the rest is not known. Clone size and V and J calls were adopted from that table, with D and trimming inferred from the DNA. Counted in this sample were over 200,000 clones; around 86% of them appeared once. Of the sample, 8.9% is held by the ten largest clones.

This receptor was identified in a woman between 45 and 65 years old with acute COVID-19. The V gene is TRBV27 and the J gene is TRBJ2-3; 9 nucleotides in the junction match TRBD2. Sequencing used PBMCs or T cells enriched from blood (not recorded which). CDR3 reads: CASSPIAGADTQYF. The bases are TGTGCCAGCAGTCCAATAGCGGGGGCAGATACGCAGTATTTT.